A single sample gave rise to the 9 T cell receptor beta chains below, sequenced in a study of T cells after yellow fever vaccination. TCRdb independently ran MiXCR on the 5' RACE reads; one entry per CDR3 protein. The sample holds around 600,000 distinct CDR3 sequences, 9% to 15% seen once. The material was PBMCs, obtained on the day of the yellow fever booster vaccination. These receptors were taken from a man in his thirties or forties who received the YFV17D yellow fever vaccine.

This clonotype came up a few times. The chain carries TRBV28 and TRBJ1-2; D is perhaps TRBD1 (6 bases). The V gene lost 5 bases and the J gene lost 6 bases, with 16 bases spanning the gap. CDR3 length equals 14 residues. Germline loops: CDR1 MDHEN, CDR2 SYDVKM. The CDR3 protein is CASSPGGGGNGYTF. For the CDR3, the DNA is TGTGCCAGCAGTCCCGGAGGGGGGGGCAATGGCTACACCTTC.

This clonotype was recorded a few times. This chain joins TRBV7-9 and TRBJ2-7, with D hard to call. Germline loops: CDR1 SEHNR, CDR2 FQNEAQ (reference sequence). The CDR3 runs to 11 residues. V lost 5 bases, J lost 7 bases, and 9 bases lay in between. The CDR3 region is CASSPLQEQYF. Here the CDR3 DNA reads TGTGCCAGCAGCCCACTCCAGGAGCAGTACTTC.

The genes are TRBV12-5 and TRBJ2-7, with D unresolved. The CDR3 length is 13 residues. V was trimmed by 4 bases and J by 9 bases, leaving 16 bases between them. CDR1 is LGHNT, CDR2 FRNRAP, per germline. CDR3 DNA: TGTGCTAGTGGTTCCCAGACGATTTTCCCGCAGTACTTC. Amino acid sequence: CASGSQTIFPQYF.

The CDR3 loop is CASSTNQPQHF. The CDR3 DNA reads as TGTGCCAGCAGCACGAATCAGCCCCAGCATTTT. V and J are TRBV7-2 and TRBJ1-5; no reliable D call. Trimming left V 5 bases short and J 4 bases short, with 3 bases between. This CDR3 comprises 11 residues. CDR1 and CDR2 (germline): SGHTA, FQGNSA.

About this clonotype: One end of the junction is discordant with germline, which a read error may explain. The chain has TRBV20-1 and TRBJ2-1; TRBD2 matches 13 bases. Germline V gene lookup returns CDR1 DFQATT and CDR2 SNEGSKA (reference sequence). The CDR3 length is 13 residues. CDR3 in DNA: TGCAGTGCCGGAAGGACTAGCGGGAGCATAGGAGTCTTC. It is translated as CSAGRTSGSIGVF.

The table lists this clonotype with many counts. The rearrangement joins TRBV2 to TRBJ2-7; D may be TRBD1 or TRBD2 (6 bases each). Germline CDR1 is SNHLY and CDR2 is FYNNEI. V was clipped by 4 bases and J by 2 bases, with 12 bases between them. This CDR3 has 14 residues. The CDR3 DNA reads as TGTGCCAGCAGTGTAGGAGGGACACCCTACGAGCAGTACTTC. Translation gives CASSVGGTPYEQYF.

The chain joins TRBV11-2 to TRBJ2-5, with D unclear. CDR1 is SGHAT and CDR2 is FQNNGV in the germline V gene. The CDR3 extends over 13 amino acids. Trimming left V 0 bases short and J 4 bases short, with 6 bases between. Here the CDR3 DNA reads TGTGCCAGCAGCTTAGAAGTGTCAGAGACCCAGTACTTC. Residues: CASSLEVSETQYF.

The CDR3 DNA is TGTGCCAGCAGAAGGTGGAATGAGCAGTTCTTC. Its protein product is CASRRWNEQFF. The rearrangement uses TRBV6-5 and TRBJ2-1, with D unclear. The CDR3 is 11 residues long. Trimming pared 6 bases from V and 7 bases from J, leaving 7 bases between. CDR1 is MNHEY and CDR2 is SVGAGI in the germline V gene.

This clonotype was observed a few times. V gene TRBV5-1 combines with J gene TRBJ2-5; 8 bases are shared with TRBD2. The CDR3 consists of 15 residues. CDR1 and CDR2 from the germline V gene are SGHRS and YFSETQ. Unmatched junction bases numbered 8, after V lost 2 bases and J lost 5 bases. This chain's CDR3 is CASSLAGARQETQYF. CDR3 nucleotides: TGCGCCAGCAGCTTAGCGGGGGCCCGCCAGGAGACCCAGTACTTC.